This paragraph reports one T cell receptor (beta chain). This sample was included in a study of blood T cell repertoires in COVID-19. As for the study in general: PBMCs, B-cell-depleted T cells, or T cells provided the cDNA or gDNA that made up the material.

Deletions cut 3 bases from V and 6 bases from J, with 11 bases between. The germline V gene encodes CDR1 LNHDA and CDR2 SQIVND (reference sequence). The CDR3 extends over 13 amino acids. Assay used: immunoSEQ multiplex PCR; TCRdb lists only in-frame clones, some missing. Seen here are 210,000 or so clones, about 88% observed once, and the top ten hold 4% to 5.5%. The chain links TRBV19 to TRBJ1-2, with D possibly being TRBD1 (6 bases). Sequencing used peripheral blood. The TCR originated in a middle-aged woman with acute or convalescent COVID-19. This CDR3 is CASSMLQGNGYTF. The CDR3 DNA reads as TGTGCCAGTAGTATGCTACAGGGTAATGGCTACACCTTC.